The clone carrying this TCR beta chain was seen a handful of times. The source of the sample is a study of T cells in Graves' hyperthyroidism and ophthalmopathy. Blood was sampled at initial diagnosis of hyperthyroidism, prior to onset of any ophthalmopathy symptoms. Out of approximately 10 ml of fresh peripheral blood came the PBMCs. The junction had 11 bases not matched to a gene; V was cut back by 4 bases and J by 3 bases. Germline lookup yields CDR1 SGHNT and CDR2 YYREEE (reference sequence). The CDR3 extends over 16 amino acids. TCR beta CDR3 regions were amplified from RNA transcripts. TCR CDR3 regions were first amplified by RT-PCR with HTBI primers. TCRdb recomputed calls from the multiplex PCR reads with MiXCR, one row per CDR3 protein. This sample yields under 450,000 distinct CDR3 sequences, of which 13% are seen a single time; more than 20% belongs to the top ten.

The sequence derives from a man aged 25-40 years with Graves' hyperthyroidism that later progressed to Graves' ophthalmopathy. The sequenced sample was blood. The chain is built from TRBV5-4 and TRBJ2-7, with 9 nucleotides matching TRBD2. CDR3 amino acids: CASSLAAGGLYYEQYF. The CDR3 nucleotides are TGTGCCAGCAGCCTGGCGGCGGGGGGGCTCTACTACGAGCAGTACTTC.